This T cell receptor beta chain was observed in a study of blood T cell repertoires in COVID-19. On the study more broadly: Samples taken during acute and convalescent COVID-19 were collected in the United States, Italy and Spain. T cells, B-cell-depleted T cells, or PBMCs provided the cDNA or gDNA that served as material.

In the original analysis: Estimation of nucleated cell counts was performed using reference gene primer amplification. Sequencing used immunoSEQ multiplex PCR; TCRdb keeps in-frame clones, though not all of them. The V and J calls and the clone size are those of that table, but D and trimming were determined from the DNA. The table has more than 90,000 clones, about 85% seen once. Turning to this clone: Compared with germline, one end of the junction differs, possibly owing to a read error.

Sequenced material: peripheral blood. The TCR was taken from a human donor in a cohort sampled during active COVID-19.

The CDR3 here is CASSRNPGQGETFF. CDR3 nucleotides: TGTGCCAGCAGCCGAAACCCGGGACAGGGTGAAACTTTCTTT. The chain uses TRBV11-2 and TRBJ1-1, with 9 bases fitting TRBD1. The CDR3 runs 14 residues. Germline CDR1 SGHAT, CDR2 FQNNGV.